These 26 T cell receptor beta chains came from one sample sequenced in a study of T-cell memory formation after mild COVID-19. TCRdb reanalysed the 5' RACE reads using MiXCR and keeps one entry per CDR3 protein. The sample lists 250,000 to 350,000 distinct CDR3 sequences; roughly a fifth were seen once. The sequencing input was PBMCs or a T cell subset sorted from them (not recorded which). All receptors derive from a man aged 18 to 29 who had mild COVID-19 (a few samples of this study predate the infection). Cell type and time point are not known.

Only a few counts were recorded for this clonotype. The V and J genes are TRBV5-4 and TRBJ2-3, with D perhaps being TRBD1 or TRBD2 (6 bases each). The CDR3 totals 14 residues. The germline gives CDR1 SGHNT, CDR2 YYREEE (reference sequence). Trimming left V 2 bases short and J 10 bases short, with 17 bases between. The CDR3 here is CASSFPGGPGSQYF. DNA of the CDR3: TGTGCCAGCAGCTTTCCTGGGGGGCCGGGATCGCAGTATTTT.

The CDR3 sequence: CASSYRDRLPGELFF. Written as DNA, the CDR3 is TGTGCCAGCAGCTATCGGGACAGACTGCCCGGGGAGCTGTTTTTT. The rearrangement links TRBV7-9 to TRBJ2-2; TRBD1 matches at 7 bases. The V segment lost 4 bases and the J segment 6 bases; nucleotides outside the gene matches: 8. The CDR3 contains 15 residues. Germline loops: CDR1 SEHNR, CDR2 FQNEAQ (reference sequence).

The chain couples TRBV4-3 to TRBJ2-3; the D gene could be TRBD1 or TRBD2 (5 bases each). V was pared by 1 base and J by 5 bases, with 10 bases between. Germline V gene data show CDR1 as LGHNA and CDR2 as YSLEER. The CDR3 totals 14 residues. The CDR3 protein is CASSQGQGRDTQYF. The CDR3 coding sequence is TGCGCCAGCAGCCAAGGGCAGGGACGAGATACGCAGTATTTT.

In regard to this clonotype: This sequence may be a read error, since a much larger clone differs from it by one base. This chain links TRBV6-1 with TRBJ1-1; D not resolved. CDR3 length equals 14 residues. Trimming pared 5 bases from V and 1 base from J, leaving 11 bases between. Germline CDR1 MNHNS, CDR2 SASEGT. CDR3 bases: TGTGCCAGCAGTCTTCTCCCCGCGAACACTGAAGCTTTCTTT. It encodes CASSLLPANTEAFF.

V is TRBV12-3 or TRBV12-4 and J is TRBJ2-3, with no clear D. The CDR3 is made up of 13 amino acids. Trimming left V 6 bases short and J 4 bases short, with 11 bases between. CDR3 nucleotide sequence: TGTGCCAGCAGGACGACCGGCGCAGATACGCAGTATTTT. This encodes CASRTTGADTQYF.

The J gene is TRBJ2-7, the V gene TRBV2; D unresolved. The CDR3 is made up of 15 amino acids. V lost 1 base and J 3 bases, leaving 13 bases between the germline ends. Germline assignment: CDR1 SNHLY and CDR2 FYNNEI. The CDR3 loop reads CASSEVGDESYEQYF. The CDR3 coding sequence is TGTGCCAGCAGTGAAGTCGGAGACGAAAGCTACGAGCAGTACTTC. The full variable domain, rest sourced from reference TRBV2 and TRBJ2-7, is EPEVTQTPSHQVTQMGQEVILRCVPISNHLYFYWYRQILGQKVEFLVSFYNNEISEKSEIFDDQFSVERPDGSNFTLKIRSTKLEDSAMYFCASSEVGDESYEQYFGPGTRLTVT.

As DNA, the CDR3 is TGTGCCAGCAGTCAAGGGTCGACCGGGAACACCATATATTTT. This encodes CASSQGSTGNTIYF. This chain connects TRBV7-2 to TRBJ1-3; no definite D call. The CDR3 is 14 amino acids. Trimming removed 6 bases at V and 7 bases at J, with 16 bases between. The V gene's germline CDR1 is SGHTA and CDR2 FQGNSA.

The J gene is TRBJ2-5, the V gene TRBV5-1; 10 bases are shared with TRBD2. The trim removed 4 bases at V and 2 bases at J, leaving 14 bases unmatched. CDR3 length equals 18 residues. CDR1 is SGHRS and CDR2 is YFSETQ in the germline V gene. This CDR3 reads CASSLRASGGSVQETQYF. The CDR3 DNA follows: TGCGCCAGCAGCCTGAGGGCTAGCGGGGGTAGCGTACAAGAGACCCAGTACTTC.

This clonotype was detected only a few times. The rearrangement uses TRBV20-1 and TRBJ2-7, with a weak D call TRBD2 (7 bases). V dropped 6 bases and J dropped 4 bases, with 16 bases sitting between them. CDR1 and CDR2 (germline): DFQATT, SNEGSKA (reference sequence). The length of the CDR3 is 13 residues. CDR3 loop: CSASDGGRYEQYV. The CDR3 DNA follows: TGCAGTGCCTCGGACGGGGGGCGGTACGAGCAGTACGTC.

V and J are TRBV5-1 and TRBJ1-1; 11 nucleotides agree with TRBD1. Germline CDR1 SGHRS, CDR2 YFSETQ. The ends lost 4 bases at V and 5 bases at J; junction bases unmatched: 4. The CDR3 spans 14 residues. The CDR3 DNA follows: TGCGCCAGCAGCCACGGGACAGGGGGGACTGAAGCTTTCTTT. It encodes CASSHGTGGTEAFF.

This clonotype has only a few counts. CDR3 sequence: CASSLDRGRYEQYF. In DNA, the CDR3 is TGTGCCAGCAGCCTCGACAGGGGGCGCTACGAGCAGTACTTC. The chain uses TRBV13 and TRBJ2-7; 10 bases are a match to TRBD1. The CDR3 has 14 amino acids. Looked up from germline, CDR1 is PRHDT and CDR2 is FYEKMQ (reference sequence). The J segment lost 3 bases and the V segment lost 5 bases, leaving 4 bases of the junction unmatched. The complete variable domain, with remaining parts taken from reference TRBV13 and TRBJ2-7, reads AAGVIQSPRHLIKEKRETATLKCYPIPRHDTVYWYQQGPGQDPQFLISFYEKMQSDKGSIPDRFSAQQFSDYHSELNMSSLELGDSALYFCASSLDRGRYEQYFGPGTRLTVT.

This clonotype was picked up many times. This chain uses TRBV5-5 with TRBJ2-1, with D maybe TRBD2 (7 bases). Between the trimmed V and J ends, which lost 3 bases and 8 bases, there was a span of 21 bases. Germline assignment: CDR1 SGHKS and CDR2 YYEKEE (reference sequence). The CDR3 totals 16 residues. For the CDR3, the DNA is TGTGCCAGCAGCTCCGGTCTGGGGGGGCATATCGATGAGCAGTTCTTC. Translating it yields CASSSGLGGHIDEQFF. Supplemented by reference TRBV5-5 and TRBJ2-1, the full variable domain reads DAGVTQSPTHLIKTRGQQVTLRCSPISGHKSVSWYQQVLGQGPQFIFQYYEKEERGRGNFPDRFSARQFPNYSSELNVNALLLGDSALYLCASSSGLGGHIDEQFFGPGTRLTVL.

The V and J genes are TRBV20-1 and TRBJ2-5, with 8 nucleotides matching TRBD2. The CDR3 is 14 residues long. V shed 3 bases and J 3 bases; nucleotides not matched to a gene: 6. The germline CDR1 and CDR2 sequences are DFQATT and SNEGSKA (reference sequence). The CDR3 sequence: CSARPRRGEETQYF. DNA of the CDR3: TGCAGTGCTAGGCCTAGGCGGGGGGAAGAGACCCAGTACTTC.

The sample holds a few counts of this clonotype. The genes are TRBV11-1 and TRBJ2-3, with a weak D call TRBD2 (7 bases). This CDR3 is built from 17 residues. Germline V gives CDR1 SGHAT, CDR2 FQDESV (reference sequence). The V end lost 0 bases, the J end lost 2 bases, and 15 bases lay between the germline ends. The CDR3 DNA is TGTGCCAGCAGCTTAGCGGGGGCTAGCGGCCTCACAGATACGCAGTATTTT. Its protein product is CASSLAGASGLTDTQYF.

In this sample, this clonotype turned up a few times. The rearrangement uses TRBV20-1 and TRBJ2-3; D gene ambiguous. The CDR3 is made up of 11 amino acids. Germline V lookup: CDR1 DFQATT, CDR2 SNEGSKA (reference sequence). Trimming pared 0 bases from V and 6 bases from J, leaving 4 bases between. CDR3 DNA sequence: TGCAGTGCTAGAGAAGGCGATACGCAGTATTTT. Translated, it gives CSAREGDTQYF.

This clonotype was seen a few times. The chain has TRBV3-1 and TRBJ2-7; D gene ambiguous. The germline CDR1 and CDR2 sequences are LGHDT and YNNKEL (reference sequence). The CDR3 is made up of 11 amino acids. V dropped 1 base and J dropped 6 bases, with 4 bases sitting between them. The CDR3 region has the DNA TGTGCCAGCAGCCAAGTCTCCGAGCAGTACTTC. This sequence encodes CASSQVSEQYF.

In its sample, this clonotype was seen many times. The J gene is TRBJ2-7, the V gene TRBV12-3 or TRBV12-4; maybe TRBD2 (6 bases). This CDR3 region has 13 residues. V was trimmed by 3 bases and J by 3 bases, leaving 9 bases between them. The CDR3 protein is CASSLTGDYEQYV. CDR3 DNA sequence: TGTGCCAGCAGTTTGACGGGGGACTACGAGCAGTACGTC.

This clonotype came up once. Here the CDR3 reads CASSRTLIDREYTGELFF. The DNA of the CDR3 is TGTGCCAGCAGCCGCACATTGATAGACAGGGAGTACACCGGGGAGCTGTTTTTT. The chain employs TRBV4-2 and TRBJ2-2; TRBD1 agrees at 7 bases. CDR1 is LGHNA and CDR2 is YNFKEQ in the germline V gene. The CDR3 extends over 18 amino acids. J lost 3 bases, V lost 4 bases, and 14 bases had no gene match.

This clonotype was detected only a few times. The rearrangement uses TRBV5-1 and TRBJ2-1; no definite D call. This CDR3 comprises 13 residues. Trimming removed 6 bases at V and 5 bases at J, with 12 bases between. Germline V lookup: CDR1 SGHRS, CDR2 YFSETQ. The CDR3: CASTVENNNEQFF. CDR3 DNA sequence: TGCGCCAGCACCGTGGAGAACAACAATGAGCAGTTCTTC.

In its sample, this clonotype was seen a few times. CDR3 bases: TGTGCCAGCAGCTTAGTGGGAAGGGCTGAAGCTTTCTTT. It is translated as CASSLVGRAEAFF. The rearrangement uses TRBV7-2 and TRBJ1-1, with D hard to call. There are 13 residues in the CDR3. V shed 1 base and J shed 6 bases, with 9 bases lying between them. Germline values: CDR1 SGHTA, CDR2 FQGNSA.

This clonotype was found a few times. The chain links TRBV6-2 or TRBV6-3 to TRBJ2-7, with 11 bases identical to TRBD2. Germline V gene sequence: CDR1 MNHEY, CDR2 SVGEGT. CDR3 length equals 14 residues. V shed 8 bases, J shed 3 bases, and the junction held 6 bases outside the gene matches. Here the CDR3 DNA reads TGTGCCAGCCGACAGACTAGCGGGATCTACGAGCAGTACTTC. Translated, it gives CASRQTSGIYEQYF.

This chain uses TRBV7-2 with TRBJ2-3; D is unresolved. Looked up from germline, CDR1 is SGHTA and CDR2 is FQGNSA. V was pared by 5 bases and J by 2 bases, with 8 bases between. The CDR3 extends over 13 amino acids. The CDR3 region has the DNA TGTGCCAGCAGCGCTTATACCACAGATACGCAGTATTTT. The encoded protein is CASSAYTTDTQYF.

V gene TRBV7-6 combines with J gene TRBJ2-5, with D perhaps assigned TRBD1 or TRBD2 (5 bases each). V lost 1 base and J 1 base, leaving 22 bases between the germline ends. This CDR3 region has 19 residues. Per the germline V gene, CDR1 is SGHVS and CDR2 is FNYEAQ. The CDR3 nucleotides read TGTGCCAGCAGCTTAGGTTTCCGCGGGCAGGGCAGCGCCCAAGAGACCCAGTACTTC. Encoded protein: CASSLGFRGQGSAQETQYF.

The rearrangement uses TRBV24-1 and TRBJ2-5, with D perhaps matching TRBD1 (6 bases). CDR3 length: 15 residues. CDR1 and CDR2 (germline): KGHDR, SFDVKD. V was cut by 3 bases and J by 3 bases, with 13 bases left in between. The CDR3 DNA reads TGTGCCACCAGTGATGCACGACAGGCAAAAGAGACCCAGTACTTC. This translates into CATSDARQAKETQYF.

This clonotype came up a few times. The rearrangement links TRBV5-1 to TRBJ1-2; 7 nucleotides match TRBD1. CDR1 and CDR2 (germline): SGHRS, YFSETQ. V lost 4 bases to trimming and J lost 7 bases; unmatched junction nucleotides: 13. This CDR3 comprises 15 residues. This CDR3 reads CASSLGQVGPSGYTF. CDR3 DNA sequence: TGCGCCAGCAGCCTCGGACAGGTTGGTCCGTCTGGCTACACCTTC.

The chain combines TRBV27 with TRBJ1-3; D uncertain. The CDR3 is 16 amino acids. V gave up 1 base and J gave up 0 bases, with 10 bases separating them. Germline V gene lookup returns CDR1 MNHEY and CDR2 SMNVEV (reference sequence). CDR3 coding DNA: TGTGCCAGCAGTTTATTACCAGGTCTCTCTGGAAACACCATATATTTT. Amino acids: CASSLLPGLSGNTIYF.